This T cell receptor (beta chain) stems from a study of radiation and T cells in renal cell carcinoma. Study overall: Nephrectomy followed 15 Gy stereotactic body radiation by 4 weeks. Study observations and caveats: Top tumor clonotypes rose in blood 2 weeks post-radiation, then contracted. Pretreatment tumor biopsies were lacking, so baseline clonotypes are unknown.

As regards this clone: Its specificity is not known.

Clones were read by immunoSEQ multiplex PCR, and TCRdb kept only the in-frame ones, dropping some. The sample holds around 140,000 clones; less than 85% are singletons and the top ten take under 30%. The trim removed 2 bases at V and 4 bases at J, leaving 7 bases unmatched. The CDR3 covers 15 residues. Germline CDR1 reads MNHNS; CDR2 reads SASEGT. Time point denoted: baseline pretreatment blood. Treatment here: 15 Gy SBRT to primary tumor, nephrectomy 4 weeks later. Source: blood, taken from a patient whose treatment included radiotherapy and nephrectomy. The sequence was obtained from a woman in her forties or fifties with renal cell carcinoma. The genes are TRBV6-1 and TRBJ1-2; 7 nucleotides line up with TRBD1. CDR3 nucleotides: TGTGCCAGCAGTGAATCGACAGGGAATACCTATGGCTACACCTTC. Translation gives CASSESTGNTYGYTF.